These T cell receptor beta chains were read from a single sample in a study of Graves' ophthalmopathy and Graves' hyperthyroidism. Each CDR3 protein gets one entry after TCRdb re-called the multiplex PCR reads with MiXCR. There are 500,000 to 700,000 distinct CDR3 sequences in the sample; 20% to 25% occur only once, and roughly 6.9% lies in the top ten. The sequenced material came from peripheral blood. The receptors here all came from a woman aged 18 to 35 with stable Graves' hyperthyroidism. Some clones in this sample may be carry-over from other donors' samples. The CDR3 runs from the conserved cysteine through the conserved F or W. The D gene is left open where the match is weak. Expanded clones get a size class; other rows say once, few or many, or leave the size out.

>.|many|TRBV7-2|TRBJ1-1
TGTGCCAGCAGACGGGGGACGGAGAACACTGAAGCTTTCTTT
CASRRGTENTEAFF
>.|many|TRBV7-3|TRBJ2-5
TGTGCCAGCAGCTACCACAGGGACGGTGAGACCCAGTACTTC
CASSYHRDGETQYF
>.|.|TRBV7-9|TRBJ2-5
TGTGCCGGATCCGGGACGCCTTTACACCAGTACTTC
CAGSGTPLHQYF
>.|many|TRBV19|TRBJ2-7
TGTGCCAGTAGTATTGGTAGATTCGACGAGCAGTACTTC
CASSIGRFDEQYF
>.|.|TRBV19|TRBJ2-5
TGTGCCAGTGCAACACAGGGAGGGGAGACGGAGTACTTC
CASATQGGETEYF
>TRBD2|many|TRBV7-2|TRBJ2-7
TGTGCCAGCAGCTTAGCAGCGGGACCCTCCTACGAGCAGTACTTC
CASSLAAGPSYEQYF
>.|many|TRBV6-1|TRBJ2-5
TGTGCCAGCAGTGACTATAGGGGGAGCCAAGAGACCCAGTACTTC
CASSDYRGSQETQYF
>.|.|TRBV7-2|TRBJ2-5
TGTGCCAGCAGCGTGGGGGGTTATGGTTGGGAGACCCAGTACTTC
CASSVGGYGWETQYF
>TRBD2|.|TRBV20-1|TRBJ2-7
TGCAGTGCTAGAGACGTCCTAGCGGGGGCCTTATACGAGCAGTACTTC
CSARDVLAGALYEQYF
>.|.|TRBV12-3/TRBV12-4|TRBJ2-5
TGTGCCAGCCTCGCCAGGGGAGTCGGAGAGACCCAGTACTTC
CASLARGVGETQYF
>TRBD2|many|TRBV2|TRBJ2-2
TGTGCCAGCAACCTACTAGCGGGGGGGACCGGGGAGCTGTTTTTT
CASNLLAGGTGELFF
>.|many|TRBV24-1|TRBJ1-2
TGTGCCACCAGTGATTCTTCGTGGGGGGCCAAGGGCTACACCTTC
CATSDSSWGAKGYTF
>.|many|TRBV6-5|TRBJ2-7
TGTGCCAGCAGTTACCCAGGCTACGAGCAGTACTTC
CASSYPGYEQYF